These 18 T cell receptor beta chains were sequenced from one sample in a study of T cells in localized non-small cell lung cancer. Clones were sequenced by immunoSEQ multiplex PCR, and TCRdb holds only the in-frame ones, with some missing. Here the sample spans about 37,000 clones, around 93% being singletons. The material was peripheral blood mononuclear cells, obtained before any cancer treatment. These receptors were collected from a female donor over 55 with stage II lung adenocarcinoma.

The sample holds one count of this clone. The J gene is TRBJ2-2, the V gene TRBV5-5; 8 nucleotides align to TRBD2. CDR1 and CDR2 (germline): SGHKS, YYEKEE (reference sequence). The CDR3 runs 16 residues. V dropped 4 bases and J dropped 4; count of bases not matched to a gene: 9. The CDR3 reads CASSASGGLGTGELFF. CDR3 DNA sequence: TGTGCCAGCAGCGCCTCGGGGGGGCTTGGCACCGGGGAGCTGTTTTTT.

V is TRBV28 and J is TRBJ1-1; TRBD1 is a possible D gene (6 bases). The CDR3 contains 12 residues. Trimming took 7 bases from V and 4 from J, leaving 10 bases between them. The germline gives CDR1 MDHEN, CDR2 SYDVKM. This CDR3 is CASKGGGTEAFF. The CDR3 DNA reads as TGTGCCAGCAAGGGGGGTGGCACTGAAGCTTTCTTT.

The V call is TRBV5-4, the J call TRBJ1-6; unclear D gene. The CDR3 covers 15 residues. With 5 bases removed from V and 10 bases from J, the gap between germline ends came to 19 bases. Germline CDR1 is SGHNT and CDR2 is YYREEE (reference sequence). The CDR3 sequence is CASRSTGSKESPLHF. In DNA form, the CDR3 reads TGTGCCAGCAGATCAACGGGATCTAAGGAATCACCCCTCCACTTT.

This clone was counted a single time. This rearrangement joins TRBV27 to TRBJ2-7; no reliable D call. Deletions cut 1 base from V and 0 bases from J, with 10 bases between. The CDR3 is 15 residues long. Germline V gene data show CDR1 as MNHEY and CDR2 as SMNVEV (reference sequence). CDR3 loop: CASSLFGQSSYEQYF. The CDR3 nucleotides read TGTGCCAGCAGTTTATTCGGGCAGAGCTCCTACGAGCAGTACTTC.

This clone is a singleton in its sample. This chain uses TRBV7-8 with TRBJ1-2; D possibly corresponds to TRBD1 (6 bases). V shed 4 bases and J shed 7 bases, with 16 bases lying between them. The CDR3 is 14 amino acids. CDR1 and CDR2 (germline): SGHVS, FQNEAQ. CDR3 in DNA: TGTGCCAGCAGCTCAACTCAGGGGATAGGTGGCTACACCTTC. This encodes CASSSTQGIGGYTF.

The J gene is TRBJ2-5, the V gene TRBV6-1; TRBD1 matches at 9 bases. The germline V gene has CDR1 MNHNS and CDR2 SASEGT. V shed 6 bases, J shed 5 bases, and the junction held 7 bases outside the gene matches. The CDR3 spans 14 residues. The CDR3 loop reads CASSDRGGSETQYF. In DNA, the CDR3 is TGTGCCAGCAGCGACAGGGGGGGCTCGGAGACCCAGTACTTC.

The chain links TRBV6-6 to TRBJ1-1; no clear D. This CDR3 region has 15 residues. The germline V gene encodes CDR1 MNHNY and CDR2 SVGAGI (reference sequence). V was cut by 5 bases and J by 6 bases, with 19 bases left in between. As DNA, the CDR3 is TGTGCCAGCAGTCCCCCCGGTGTGTCCTCGGCTGAAGCTTTCTTT. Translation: CASSPPGVSSAEAFF.

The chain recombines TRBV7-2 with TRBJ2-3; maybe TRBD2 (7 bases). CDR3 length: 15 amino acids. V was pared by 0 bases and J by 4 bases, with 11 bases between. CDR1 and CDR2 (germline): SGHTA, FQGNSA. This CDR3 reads CASSLAGGPADTQYF. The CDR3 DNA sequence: TGTGCCAGCAGCTTAGCGGGGGGGCCCGCAGATACGCAGTATTTT.

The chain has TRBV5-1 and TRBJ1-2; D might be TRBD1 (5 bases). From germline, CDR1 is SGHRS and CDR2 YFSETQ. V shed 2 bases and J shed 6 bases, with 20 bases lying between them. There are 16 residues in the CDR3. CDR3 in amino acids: CASSLTPHGDQHGYTF. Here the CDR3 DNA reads TGCGCCAGCAGCTTAACCCCCCACGGGGACCAGCATGGCTACACCTTC.

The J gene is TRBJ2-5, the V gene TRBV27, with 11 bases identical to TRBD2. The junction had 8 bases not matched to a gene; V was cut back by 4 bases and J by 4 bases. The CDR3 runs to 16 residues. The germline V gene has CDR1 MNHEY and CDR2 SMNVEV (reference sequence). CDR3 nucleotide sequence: TGTGCCAGCAGTTCATTAGCGGGGGGGCGAGGAGAGACCCAGTACTTC. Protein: CASSSLAGGRGETQYF.

CDR3 in amino acids: CAGNYQGATTDTQYF. The DNA of the CDR3 is TGTGCCGGCAACTACCAGGGGGCCACCACAGATACGCAGTATTTT. J is TRBJ2-3 and V is TRBV30, with 8 bases lining up with TRBD1. There are 15 residues in the CDR3. Germline CDR1 GTSNPN, CDR2 SVGIG (reference sequence). The V gene end was trimmed by 8 bases and the J gene end by 2 bases; junction bases not matched to a gene: 12.

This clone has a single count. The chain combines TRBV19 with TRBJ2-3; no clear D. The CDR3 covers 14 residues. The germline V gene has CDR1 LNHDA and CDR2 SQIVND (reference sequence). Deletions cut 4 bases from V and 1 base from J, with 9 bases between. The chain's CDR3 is CASSRRQGTDTQYF. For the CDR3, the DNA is TGTGCCAGTAGTAGGCGGCAGGGCACAGATACGCAGTATTTT.

As DNA, the CDR3 is TGCGCCAGCAGCTGGGGGACAGGAAAAATTTTCGCGAGGGATGAAAAACTGTTTTTT. Amino acid sequence: CASSWGTGKIFARDEKLFF. The rearrangement joins TRBV5-1 to TRBJ1-4; 8 nucleotides line up with TRBD1. Looked up from germline, CDR1 is SGHRS and CDR2 is YFSETQ. Trimming cost V 3 bases and J 6 bases; bases outside gene matches: 19. The CDR3 is 19 amino acids.

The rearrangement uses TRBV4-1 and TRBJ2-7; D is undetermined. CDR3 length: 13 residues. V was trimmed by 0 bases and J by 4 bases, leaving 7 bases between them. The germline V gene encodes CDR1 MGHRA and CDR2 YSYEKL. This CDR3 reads CASSQEGLYEQYF. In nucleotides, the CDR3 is TGCGCCAGCAGCCAAGAAGGCCTTTACGAGCAGTACTTC.

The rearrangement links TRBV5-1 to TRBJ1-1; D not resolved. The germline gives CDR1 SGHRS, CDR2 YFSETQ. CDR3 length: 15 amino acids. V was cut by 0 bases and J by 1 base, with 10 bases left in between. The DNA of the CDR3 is TGCGCCAGCAGCTTGGTGGCAGGCCGGAACACTGAAGCTTTCTTT. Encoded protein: CASSLVAGRNTEAFF.

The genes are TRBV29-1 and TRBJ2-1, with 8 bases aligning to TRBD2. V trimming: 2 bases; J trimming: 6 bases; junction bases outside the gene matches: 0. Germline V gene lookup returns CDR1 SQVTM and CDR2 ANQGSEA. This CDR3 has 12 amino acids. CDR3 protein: CSVETSGNEQFF. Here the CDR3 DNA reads TGCAGCGTTGAAACTAGCGGCAATGAGCAGTTCTTC.

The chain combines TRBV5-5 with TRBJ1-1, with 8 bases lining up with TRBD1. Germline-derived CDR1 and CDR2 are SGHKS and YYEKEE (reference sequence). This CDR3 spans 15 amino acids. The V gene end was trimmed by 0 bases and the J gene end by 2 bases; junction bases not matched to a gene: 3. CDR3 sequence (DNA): TGTGCCAGCAGCTTGGACGGACAGGGTAACACTGAAGCTTTCTTT. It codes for CASSLDGQGNTEAFF.

The CDR3: CASSSRVRAFF. DNA for the CDR3: TGTGCCAGCAGCTCCCGGGTACGAGCTTTCTTT. V gene TRBV7-2 combines with J gene TRBJ1-1; D not certain. This CDR3 region has 11 residues. The V end was cut by 4 bases, the J end by 10 bases, with 10 bases between. Germline values: CDR1 SGHTA, CDR2 FQGNSA.